The source of this TCR beta chain is a study of blood T cell repertoires in COVID-19. Study context: Italy, Spain and the United States were the sources of the convalescent and acute COVID-19 samples. PBMCs, B-cell-depleted T cells, or T cells provided the cDNA or gDNA that made up the material.

This clone was recorded only once. In the authors' workflow: From reference gene primer amplification, estimates of nucleated cell counts were derived. Clones were sequenced by immunoSEQ multiplex PCR, and TCRdb holds only the in-frame ones, with some missing. V, J and clone size are those of that table, while D and trimming were read from the DNA. The sample yields 200,000 to 300,000 clones, more than 80% seen once. The sample taken for sequencing was peripheral blood. The clonotype was recovered from a woman aged 80 or over with COVID-19, enrolled during active disease.

The CDR3: CAWSDDRLAGMNEKLFF. The CDR3 DNA sequence: TGTGCCTGGAGTGACGACCGTCTTGCCGGGATGAATGAAAAACTGTTTTTT. This chain uses TRBV30 with TRBJ1-4; D gene uncertain. This CDR3 is 17 amino acids long. Germline V gives CDR1 GTSNPN, CDR2 SVGIG (reference sequence). V was pared by 1 base and J by 5 bases, with 20 bases between.